The text below deals with one TCR beta chain. Donors were healthy HIV-negative adults without recently reported acute infections or vaccinations. This record belongs to a study of shared clonotypes between healthy human individuals. The CDR3 is made up of 16 amino acids. The V end lost 3 bases, the J end lost 3 bases, and 15 bases lay between the germline ends. Germline-derived CDR1 and CDR2 are KGHSH and LQKENI. Sequencing was performed with immunoSEQ multiplex PCR; in TCRdb, only in-frame clones are kept and a portion is missing. The sample contains 2 million to 2.5 million clones, approximately 90% of which appear only once.

This sequence was found in a man younger than 35 in good health. Some clones in this sample may be carry-over from other donors' samples. This chain links TRBV18 with TRBJ2-4; D is uncertain. Sequencing input: naive CD4+ T cells from PBMCs. Subset given: CD45RA+ positively selected. The CDR3 region has the DNA TGTGCCAGCTCACCCGTCGCCTGGGTGGGCAAAAACATTCAGTACTTC. Amino acids: CASSPVAWVGKNIQYF.